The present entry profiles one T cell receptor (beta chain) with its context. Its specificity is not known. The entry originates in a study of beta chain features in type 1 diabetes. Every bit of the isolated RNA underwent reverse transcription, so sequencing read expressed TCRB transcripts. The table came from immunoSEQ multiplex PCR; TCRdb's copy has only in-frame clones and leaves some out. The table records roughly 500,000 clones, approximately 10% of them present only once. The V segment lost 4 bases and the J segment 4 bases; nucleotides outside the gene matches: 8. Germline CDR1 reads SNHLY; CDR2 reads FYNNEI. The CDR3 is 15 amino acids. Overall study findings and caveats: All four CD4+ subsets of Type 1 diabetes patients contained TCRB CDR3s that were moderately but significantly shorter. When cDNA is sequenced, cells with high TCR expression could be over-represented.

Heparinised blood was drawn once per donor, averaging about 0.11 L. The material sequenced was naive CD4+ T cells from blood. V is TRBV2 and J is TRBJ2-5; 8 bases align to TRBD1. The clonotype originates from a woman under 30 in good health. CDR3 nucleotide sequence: TGTGCCAGCAGTGGAACGACAGGGGTTGGAGAGACCCAGTACTTC. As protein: CASSGTTGVGETQYF.